Listed here are 3 T cell receptor beta chains from one sample, sequenced in a study of CD8+ T cells in alopecia areata (dated by TCRdb to 2016 to 2019). Libraries came from the immunoSEQ multiplex PCR assay. RNA was extracted from all samples and reverse transcribed into cDNA as template for TCR sequencing. TCRdb carries this immuneACCESS record with in-frame sequences only. Its versions omit some clonotypes, under half of them owing to an unresolved V gene in the studies checked, with the rest unexplained. This sample is represented by around 20,000 clones, with no singletons among them. Approximately 33% of the sample is held by the ten biggest clonotypes. Cells from pooled mouse cutaneous lymph nodes were stained for CD4, CD8alpha, NKG2D, NKG2ACE and other markers and then sorted on a BD Influx. Specimen: CD8+ T cells sorted from a lymph node. Receptors were obtained from a C3H/HeJ mouse with alopecia areata. Mice in this strain carry MHC haplotype H2-k.

This clone was counted only a few times. Mouse germline and gene names are used. Partial CDR3 DNA: TGTGCCAGCAGTACGACAGCCTATGCT. Translation: CASSTTAYA. The CDR3 as a whole reads CASSTTAYAEQFF. V and J are TRBV19 and TRBJ2-1, with TRBD1 as a possible D gene (5 bases). Read coverage stops 4 residues before the CDR3 terminus; the germline J gene supplies the remainder. This CDR3 region has 13 residues. V dropped 3 bases and J dropped 3 bases, with 7 bases sitting between them. Germline V gene lookup returns CDR1 FNHDT and CDR2 SITEND (reference sequence).

Comment on this clone: Mouse gene names apply. Coverage ceases 4 residues before the CDR3 finishes, and the germline J gene fills in the end. The chain recombines TRBV13-1 with TRBJ2-2; 9 nucleotides line up with TRBD2. V lost 5 bases and J lost 4; bases outside the gene matches: 6. There are 15 residues in the CDR3. The V gene's germline CDR1 is NSHNY and CDR2 SYGAGN. This chain's CDR3 is CASSSDWGSTGQLYF. Partial CDR3 DNA: TGTGCCAGCAGCTCCGACTGGGGGAGCACCGGG.

Remarks on this clone: Mouse gene names apply. The read gets to within 4 residues of the CDR3 end, and the germline J gene fills in the rest. The V gene is TRBV17, the J gene TRBJ2-3; D might be TRBD1 (5 bases). V shed 1 base and J shed 0 bases, with 8 bases lying between them. Germline V gives CDR1 MNHDT, CDR2 YYDKIL. The CDR3 consists of 15 residues. The CDR3 bases that were read are TGTGCTAGCAGTAGAGCGGACAATAGTGCAGAA. It codes for CASSRADNSAE. The full-length CDR3 reads as CASSRADNSAETLYF.